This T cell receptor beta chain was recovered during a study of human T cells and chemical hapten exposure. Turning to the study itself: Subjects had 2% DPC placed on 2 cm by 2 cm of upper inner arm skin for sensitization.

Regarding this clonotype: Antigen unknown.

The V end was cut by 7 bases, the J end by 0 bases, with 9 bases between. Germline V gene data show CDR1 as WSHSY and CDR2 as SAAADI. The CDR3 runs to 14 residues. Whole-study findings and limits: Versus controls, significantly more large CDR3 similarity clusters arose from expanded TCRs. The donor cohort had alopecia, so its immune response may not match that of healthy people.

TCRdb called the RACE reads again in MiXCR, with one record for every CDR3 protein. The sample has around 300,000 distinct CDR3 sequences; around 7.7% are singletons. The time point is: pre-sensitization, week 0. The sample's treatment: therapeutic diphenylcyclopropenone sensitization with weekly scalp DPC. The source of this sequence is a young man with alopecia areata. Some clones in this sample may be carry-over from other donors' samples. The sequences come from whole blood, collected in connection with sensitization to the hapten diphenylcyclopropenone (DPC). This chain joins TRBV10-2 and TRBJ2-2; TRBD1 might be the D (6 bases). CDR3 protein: CASIGTSNTGELFF. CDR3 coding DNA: TGCGCCAGCATAGGGACATCGAACACCGGGGAGCTGTTTTTT.